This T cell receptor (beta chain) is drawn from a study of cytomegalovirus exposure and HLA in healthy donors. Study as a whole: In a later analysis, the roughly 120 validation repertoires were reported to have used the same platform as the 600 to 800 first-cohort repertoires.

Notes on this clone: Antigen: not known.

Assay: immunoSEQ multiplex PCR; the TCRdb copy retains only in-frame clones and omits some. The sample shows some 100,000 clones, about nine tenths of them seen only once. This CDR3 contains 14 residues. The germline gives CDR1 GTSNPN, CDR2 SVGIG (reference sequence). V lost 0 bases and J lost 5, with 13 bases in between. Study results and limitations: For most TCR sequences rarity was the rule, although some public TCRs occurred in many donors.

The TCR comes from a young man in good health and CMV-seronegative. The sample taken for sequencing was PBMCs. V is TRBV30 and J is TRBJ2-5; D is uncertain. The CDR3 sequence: CAWSVSRVSETQYF. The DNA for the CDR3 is TGTGCCTGGAGTGTATCACGGGTGTCCGAGACCCAGTACTTC. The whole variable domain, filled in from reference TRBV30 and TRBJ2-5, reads SQTIHQWPATLVQPVGSPLSLECTVEGTSNPNLYWYRQAAGRGLQLLFYSVGIGQISSEVPQNLSASRPQDRQFILSSKKLLLSDSGFYLCAWSVSRVSETQYFGPGTRLLVL.